These 15 T cell receptor beta chains share one sample of origin, sequenced in a study of T cell responses to AZD1222 COVID-19 vaccine. Libraries were prepared by immunoSEQ multiplex PCR; TCRdb keeps only in-frame clonotypes and omits some of them. Here the sample spans around 100,000 clones, roughly 91% being singletons. The sample here was peripheral blood, taken on day 0 of AZD1222 vaccination. The receptors originated from an adult in good health.

This chain uses TRBV7-8 with TRBJ1-5; D perhaps matches TRBD1 (6 bases). The germline V gene encodes CDR1 SGHVS and CDR2 FQNEAQ. The germline V and J ends were trimmed by 5 bases and 2 bases, with 19 bases remaining between them. CDR3 length: 17 residues. The CDR3 loop reads CASSLGQLSRGNQPQHF. CDR3 coding DNA: TGTGCCAGCAGCCTCGGACAGCTATCGAGGGGCAATCAGCCCCAGCATTTT.

The rearrangement uses TRBV4-1 and TRBJ1-2; 11 positions match TRBD1. J lost 3 bases, V lost 1 base, and 7 bases had no gene match. Germline CDR1 and CDR2: MGHRA and YSYEKL. The length of the CDR3 is 17 residues. The CDR3 DNA sequence: TGCGCCAGCAGCCAAGGAATGGGACAGGGGGTGGACTATGGCTACACCTTC. Amino acid sequence: CASSQGMGQGVDYGYTF.

This clone was counted a few times. V gene TRBV19 combines with J gene TRBJ1-4, with 11 positions matching TRBD1. CDR1 is LNHDA and CDR2 is SQIVND in the germline V gene (reference sequence). The CDR3 spans 16 residues. J was trimmed by 7 bases and V by 4 bases; bases with no gene match: 8. DNA for the CDR3: TGTGCCAGTAGTAGGCAAGGACAGGGGGCTTCTGAAAAACTGTTTTTT. Residues: CASSRQGQGASEKLFF.

This chain joins TRBV6-6 and TRBJ1-4; TRBD1 matches 9 bases. CDR3 length equals 14 residues. The V and J ends lost 6 bases and 5 bases, in that order; junction bases with no gene match: 4. CDR1 and CDR2 (germline): MNHNY, SVGAGI (reference sequence). The CDR3 region is CASRAGTGNEKLFF. In DNA form, the CDR3 reads TGTGCCAGCAGGGCCGGGACAGGGAATGAAAAACTGTTTTTT.

The chain carries TRBV2 and TRBJ1-1; D remains ambiguous. The germline CDR1 and CDR2 sequences are SNHLY and FYNNEI. Trimming took 9 bases from V and 3 from J, leaving 11 bases between them. The CDR3 has 12 residues. The CDR3 spells CASGYGDTEAFF. The CDR3 bases are TGTGCCAGTGGGTACGGTGACACTGAAGCTTTCTTT.

This chain links TRBV7-9 with TRBJ1-1; D perhaps matches TRBD1 (5 bases). From germline, CDR1 is SEHNR and CDR2 FQNEAQ (reference sequence). This CDR3 comprises 14 residues. V shed 6 bases and J shed 1 base, with 12 bases lying between them. Here the CDR3 DNA reads TGTGCCAGCAGGGGAGAGACAGAGAACACTGAAGCTTTCTTT. Its translation: CASRGETENTEAFF.

For this clone: This CDR3 is also generated by other DNA sequences in the sample. The chain is built from TRBV4-2 and TRBJ1-1; D gene uncertain. This CDR3 region has 12 residues. Per the germline V gene, CDR1 is LGHNA and CDR2 is YNFKEQ. Trimming removed 1 base at V and 5 bases at J, with 5 bases between. The CDR3 loop reads CASSQGTTEAFF. CDR3 coding DNA: TGTGCCAGCAGCCAAGGGACGACTGAAGCTTTCTTT.

The V and J genes are TRBV6-5 and TRBJ1-2, with a tentative D call TRBD1 (6 bases). V dropped 8 bases and J dropped 2 bases, with 9 bases sitting between them. Per germline, CDR1 MNHEY and CDR2 SVGAGI. The CDR3 runs 12 residues. The CDR3 protein is CASWRGNYGYTF. CDR3 coding DNA: TGTGCCAGCTGGAGGGGGAACTATGGCTACACCTTC.

This sequence joins TRBV6-2 or TRBV6-3 and TRBJ2-5; 9 positions agree with TRBD1. Germline assignment: CDR1 MNHEY and CDR2 SVGEGT. V lost 5 bases, J lost 2 bases, and 9 bases stayed unmatched. The CDR3 is 16 amino acids. The CDR3, as DNA: TGTGCCAGCAGTACAGACAGGGGGGTGGGGCAAGAGACCCAGTACTTC. Its protein is CASSTDRGVGQETQYF.

The chain combines TRBV29-1 with TRBJ1-3, with 9 bases that match TRBD1. The V segment lost 4 bases and the J segment 4 bases; nucleotides outside the gene matches: 11. The CDR3 is 16 amino acids. Germline V CDR1 and CDR2: SQVTM, ANQGSEA. CDR3 sequence reads: CSVGFLGQGSGNTIYF. The CDR3 DNA is TGCAGCGTTGGTTTTTTGGGACAGGGATCCGGAAACACCATATATTTT.

This rearrangement joins TRBV27 to TRBJ1-5; 7 bases are shared with TRBD1. Germline loops: CDR1 MNHEY, CDR2 SMNVEV (reference sequence). The CDR3 sequence is 17 residues long. After removal of 5 bases from V and 0 bases from J, the junction contained 10 bases not matched to a gene. Here the CDR3 DNA reads TGTGCCAGCAGTGCTTTACCGACAGGGCTTAGCAATCAGCCCCAGCATTTT. Its protein product is CASSALPTGLSNQPQHF.

The chain links TRBV18 to TRBJ1-2, with TRBD1 matching 7 bases. Germline V CDR1 and CDR2: KGHSH, LQKENI. Trimming at V came to 2 bases and at J to 2 bases, leaving 5 bases not matched to a gene. The CDR3 covers 15 residues. CDR3 protein: CASSPGQADNYGYTF. The CDR3 region has the DNA TGTGCCAGCTCACCAGGACAGGCCGACAACTATGGCTACACCTTC.

This chain connects TRBV7-9 to TRBJ2-1; D not certain. Trimming took 4 bases from V and 8 from J, leaving 15 bases between them. The CDR3 has 14 amino acids. The germline V gene has CDR1 SEHNR and CDR2 FQNEAQ (reference sequence). CDR3 in DNA: TGTGCCAGCAGCTCCCCTTATGGCGCCCATGAGCAGTTCTTC. Protein sequence: CASSSPYGAHEQFF.

This chain connects TRBV3-1 (or the pseudogene TRBV3-2) to TRBJ1-4; the D is unclear. V dropped 4 bases and J dropped 4 bases, with 4 bases sitting between them. Germline V gene data show CDR1 as LGHDT and CDR2 as YNNKEL (reference sequence). The CDR3 is 12 residues long. In DNA, the CDR3 is TGTGCCAGCAGCCGACTTAATGAAAAACTGTTTTTT. Protein product: CASSRLNEKLFF.

The chain couples TRBV18 to TRBJ1-5, with a tentative D call TRBD1 (6 bases). The CDR3 covers 15 residues. V dropped 2 bases and J dropped 0 bases, with 8 bases sitting between them. Germline assignment: CDR1 KGHSH and CDR2 LQKENI. The CDR3 nucleotides are TGTGCCAGCTCACCAAGGACAGATAGCAATCAGCCCCAGCATTTT. Amino acid sequence: CASSPRTDSNQPQHF.